A selection of T cell receptor beta chains follows, all from one sample in a study of T cells after yellow fever vaccination. Each CDR3 protein gets one entry after TCRdb re-called the 5' RACE reads with MiXCR. Of some 350,000 distinct CDR3 sequences in the sample, roughly 8.7% are singletons; the top ten hold more than 15%. Here the sequenced sample was PBMCs, taken on the day of the first yellow fever vaccination. The receptor set was obtained from a young man who received the YFV17D yellow fever vaccine. Both conserved end residues are part of each CDR3. A D gene is named only where the DNA matches it firmly. Part of the rows lack a size; the others show once, few, many or a class for expanded clones.

TRBV7-3	12	TRBD1	TRBJ2-5	.	TGTGCCAGCAGCCGACAGGGGGAGACCCAGTACTTC	CASSRQGETQYF
TRBV9	15	TRBD1	TRBJ2-7	.	TGTGCCAGCAGCCCTGCGGACAGGGTCCCCTACGAGCAGTACTTC	CASSPADRVPYEQYF
TRBV27	18	TRBD1	TRBJ2-1	few	TGTGCCAGCAGTCTAGGGACAGGGGCCGGTCAGGGGCTGCCACGGCAGTTCTTC	CASSLGTGAGQGLPRQFF
TRBV12-3/TRBV12-4	16	.	TRBJ2-1	.	TGTGCCAGCAGTTTCCTAGGTTTAGCCTCCTACAATGAGCAGTTCTTC	CASSFLGLASYNEQFF
TRBV12-3/TRBV12-4	12	.	TRBJ2-1	few	TGTGCCAGCAGTTTACAATGGTCAGAACAGTTCTTC	CASSLQWSEQFF
TRBV19	13	.	TRBJ2-5	.	TGTGCCAGTAGTATTCAAGGAGGAGAGACCCAGTACTTC	CASSIQGGETQYF
TRBV20-1	18	TRBD1	TRBJ1-1	.	TGCAGTGCTAGAGATAAAATCCGGACAGGGAGGTTGAACACTGAAGCTTTCTTT	CSARDKIRTGRLNTEAFF
TRBV3-1	13	TRBD1	TRBJ2-5	.	TGTGCCAGCAGCCAAACAGGGGGAGAGACCCAGTACTTC	CASSQTGGETQYF
TRBV20-1	13	.	TRBJ1-2	few	TGCAGTGCTAGACCGGGATTGGACTATGGCTACACCTTC	CSARPGLDYGYTF
TRBV20-1	13	TRBD1	TRBJ1-6	many	TGCAGTGCTAGAGCCCCAGGGGGCTCACCCCTCCACTTT	CSARAPGGSPLHF
TRBV7-8	18	TRBD2	TRBJ2-3	many	TGTGCCAGCAGCTCCCGGACTAGCGGGGGGCGATACACAGATACGCAGTATTTT	CASSSRTSGGRYTDTQYF
TRBV5-4	15	.	TRBJ2-5	once	TGTGCCAGCAGCTTGGCCTACGAGAGTGGGGAGACCCAGTACTTC	CASSLAYESGETQYF
TRBV28	16	TRBD2	TRBJ2-3	few	TGTGCCAGCAGCGATCCTAGCGGGGGGAGCACAGATACGCAGTATTTT	CASSDPSGGSTDTQYF
TRBV18	15	TRBD1	TRBJ2-7	.	TGTGCCAGCTCAGTCGGGACAGGGAAAGCCTACGAGCAGTACTTC	CASSVGTGKAYEQYF
TRBV6-2/TRBV6-3	21	TRBD2	TRBJ2-2	.	TGTGCCAGCAGTTATTCCCCGGGACTAGCGGGGGCTCCTGCGAACACCGGGGAGCTGTTTTTT	CASSYSPGLAGAPANTGELFF
TRBV12-3/TRBV12-4	15	.	TRBJ2-7	.	TGTGCCAGCAGTCTACGGACTGTTTTGAGGGACGAGCAGTACTTC	CASSLRTVLRDEQYF